The present T cell receptor (beta chain) was sequenced within a study of cytomegalovirus exposure and HLA in healthy donors. General study points: A later analysis found common viral pathogens apparently linked to several of the most significant clusters. The CMV antigen specificity of three CMV-associated chains was confirmed through in vitro analysis.

13 Jbeta primers and 60 Vbeta primers were used for the PCR. Assay: immunoSEQ multiplex PCR; the TCRdb copy retains only in-frame clones and omits some. The data hold roughly 200,000 clones, with roughly 13% observed a single time. As regards this clone: Its antigen is as yet unknown.

This CDR3 region has 14 residues. Per the germline V gene, CDR1 is SGHTA and CDR2 is FQGNSA. The ends lost 4 bases at V and 4 bases at J; junction bases unmatched: 6. V gene TRBV7-2 combines with J gene TRBJ1-2, with TRBD1 matching 7 bases. What was sequenced was PBMCs. This clonotype was sampled from a man between 50 and 59 years old in good health and CMV-seropositive. CDR3 nucleotide sequence: TGTGCCAGCAGCTGGGACAGTGCTTCCTATGGCTACACCTTC. It translates to CASSWDSASYGYTF.